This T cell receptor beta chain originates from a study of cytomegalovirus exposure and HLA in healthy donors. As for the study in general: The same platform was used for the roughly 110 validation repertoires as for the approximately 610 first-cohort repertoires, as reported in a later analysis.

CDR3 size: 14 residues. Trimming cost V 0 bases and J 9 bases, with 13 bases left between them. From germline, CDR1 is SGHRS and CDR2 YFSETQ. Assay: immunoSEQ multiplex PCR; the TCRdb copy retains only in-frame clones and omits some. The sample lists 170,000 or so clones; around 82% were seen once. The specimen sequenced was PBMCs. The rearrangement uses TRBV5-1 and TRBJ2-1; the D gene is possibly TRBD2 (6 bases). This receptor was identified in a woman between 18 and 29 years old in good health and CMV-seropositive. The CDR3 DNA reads TGCGCCAGCAGCTTGGGGAGTGGCGGGGCTGAGCAGTTCTTC. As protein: CASSLGSGGAEQFF.